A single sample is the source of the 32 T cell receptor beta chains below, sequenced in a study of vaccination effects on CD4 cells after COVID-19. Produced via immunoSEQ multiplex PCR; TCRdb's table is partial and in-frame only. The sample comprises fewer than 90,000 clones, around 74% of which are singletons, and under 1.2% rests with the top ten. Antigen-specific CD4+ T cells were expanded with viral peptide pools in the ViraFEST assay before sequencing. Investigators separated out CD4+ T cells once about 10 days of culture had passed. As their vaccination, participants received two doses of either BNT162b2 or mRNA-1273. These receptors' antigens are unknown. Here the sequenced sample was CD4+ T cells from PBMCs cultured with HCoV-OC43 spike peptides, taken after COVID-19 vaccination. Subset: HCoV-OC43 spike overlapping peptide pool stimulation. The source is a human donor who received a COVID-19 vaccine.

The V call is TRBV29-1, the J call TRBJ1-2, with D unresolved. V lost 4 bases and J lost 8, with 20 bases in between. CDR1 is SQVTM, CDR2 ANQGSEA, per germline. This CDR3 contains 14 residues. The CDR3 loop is CSVAQVQRSGGYTF. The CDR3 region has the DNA TGCAGCGTTGCGCAGGTTCAAAGGTCGGGGGGCTACACCTTC.

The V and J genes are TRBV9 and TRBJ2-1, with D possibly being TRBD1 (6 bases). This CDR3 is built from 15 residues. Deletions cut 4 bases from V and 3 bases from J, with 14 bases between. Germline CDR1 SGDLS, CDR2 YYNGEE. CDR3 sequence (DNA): TGTGCCAGCAGCCCCACCGGGACACTCTACAATGAGCAGTTCTTC. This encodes CASSPTGTLYNEQFF.

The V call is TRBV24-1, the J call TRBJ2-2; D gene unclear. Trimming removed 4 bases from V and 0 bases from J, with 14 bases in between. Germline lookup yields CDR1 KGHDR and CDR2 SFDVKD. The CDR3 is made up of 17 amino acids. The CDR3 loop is CATSDPGRTANTGELFF. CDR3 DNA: TGTGCCACCAGTGACCCCGGACGGACCGCGAACACCGGGGAGCTGTTTTTT.

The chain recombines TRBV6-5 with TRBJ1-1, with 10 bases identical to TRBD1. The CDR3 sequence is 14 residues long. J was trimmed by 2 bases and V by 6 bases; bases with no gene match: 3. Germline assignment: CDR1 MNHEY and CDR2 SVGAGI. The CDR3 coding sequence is TGTGCCAGCAGCGACAGGGGGCTCAACACTGAAGCTTTCTTT. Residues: CASSDRGLNTEAFF.

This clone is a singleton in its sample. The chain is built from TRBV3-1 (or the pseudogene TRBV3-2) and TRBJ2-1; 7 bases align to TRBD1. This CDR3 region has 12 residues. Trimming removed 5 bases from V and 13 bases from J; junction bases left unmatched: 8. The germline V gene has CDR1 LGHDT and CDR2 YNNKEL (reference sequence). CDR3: CASSFTTGPQFF. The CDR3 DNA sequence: TGTGCCAGCAGCTTCACGACAGGGCCCCAGTTCTTC.

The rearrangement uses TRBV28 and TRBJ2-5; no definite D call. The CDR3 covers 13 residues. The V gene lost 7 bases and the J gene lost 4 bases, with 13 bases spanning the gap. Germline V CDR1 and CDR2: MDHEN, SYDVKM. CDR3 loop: CASTYTSVETQYF. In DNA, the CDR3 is TGTGCCAGCACCTACACCAGTGTAGAGACCCAGTACTTC.

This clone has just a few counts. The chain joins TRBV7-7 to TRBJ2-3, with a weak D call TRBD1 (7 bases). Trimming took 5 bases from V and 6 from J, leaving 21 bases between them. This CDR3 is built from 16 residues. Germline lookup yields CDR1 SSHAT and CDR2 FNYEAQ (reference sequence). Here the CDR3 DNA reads TGTGCCAGCAGCGCTCAGGGGGGTTGGGATGGGGATACGCAGTATTTT. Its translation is CASSAQGGWDGDTQYF. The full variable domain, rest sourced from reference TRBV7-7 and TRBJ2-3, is GAGVSQSPRYKVTKRGQDVTLRCDPISSHATLYWYQQALGQGPEFLTYFNYEAQPDKSGLPSDRFSAERPEGSISTLTIQRTEQRDSAMYRCASSAQGGWDGDTQYFGPGTRLTVL.

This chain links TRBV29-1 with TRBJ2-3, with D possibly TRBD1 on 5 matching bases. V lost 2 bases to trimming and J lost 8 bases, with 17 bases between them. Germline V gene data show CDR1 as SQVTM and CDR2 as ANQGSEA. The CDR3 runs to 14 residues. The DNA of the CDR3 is TGCAGCGTTGAAAAAGGGGTATTAATGGGTACGCAGTATTTT. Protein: CSVEKGVLMGTQYF.

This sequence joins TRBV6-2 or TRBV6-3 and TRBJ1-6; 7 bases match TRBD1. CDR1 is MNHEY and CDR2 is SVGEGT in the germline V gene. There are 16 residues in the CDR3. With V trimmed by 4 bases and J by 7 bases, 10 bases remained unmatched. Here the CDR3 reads CASSWPPGQWNSPLHF. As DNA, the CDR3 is TGTGCCAGCAGTTGGCCACCGGGACAGTGGAATTCACCCCTCCACTTT.

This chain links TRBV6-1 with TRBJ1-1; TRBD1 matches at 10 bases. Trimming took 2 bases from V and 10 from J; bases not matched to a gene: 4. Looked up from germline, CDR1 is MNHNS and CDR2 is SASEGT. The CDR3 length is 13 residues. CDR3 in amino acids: CASSERGDRGAFF. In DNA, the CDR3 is TGTGCCAGCAGTGAACGGGGGGACAGGGGAGCTTTCTTT.

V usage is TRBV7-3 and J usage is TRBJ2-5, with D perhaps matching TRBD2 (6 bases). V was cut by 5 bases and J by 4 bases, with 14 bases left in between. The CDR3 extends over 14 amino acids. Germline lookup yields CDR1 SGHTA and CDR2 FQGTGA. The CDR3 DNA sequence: TGTGCCAGCAGCCCAACTGGGGGGATAGAGACCCAGTACTTC. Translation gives CASSPTGGIETQYF.

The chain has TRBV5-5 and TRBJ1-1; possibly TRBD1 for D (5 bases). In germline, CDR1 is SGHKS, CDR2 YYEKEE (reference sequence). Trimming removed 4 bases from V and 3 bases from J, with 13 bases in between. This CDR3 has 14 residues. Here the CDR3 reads CASSLGWGDTEAFF. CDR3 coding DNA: TGTGCCAGCAGCCTCGGCTGGGGGGACACTGAAGCTTTCTTT. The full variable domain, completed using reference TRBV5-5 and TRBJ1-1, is DAGVTQSPTHLIKTRGQQVTLRCSPISGHKSVSWYQQVLGQGPQFIFQYYEKEERGRGNFPDRFSARQFPNYSSELNVNALLLGDSALYLCASSLGWGDTEAFFGQGTRLTVV.

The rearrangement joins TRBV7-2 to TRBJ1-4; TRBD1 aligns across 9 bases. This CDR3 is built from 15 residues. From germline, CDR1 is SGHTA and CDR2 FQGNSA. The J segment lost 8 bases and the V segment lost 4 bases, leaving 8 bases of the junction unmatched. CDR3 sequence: CASSSPGQGGEKLFF. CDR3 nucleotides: TGTGCCAGCAGCTCTCCGGGACAGGGAGGGGAAAAACTGTTTTTT.

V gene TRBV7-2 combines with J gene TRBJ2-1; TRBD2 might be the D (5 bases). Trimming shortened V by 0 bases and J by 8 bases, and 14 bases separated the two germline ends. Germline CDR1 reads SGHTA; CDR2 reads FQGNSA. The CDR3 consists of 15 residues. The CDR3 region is CASSLAGNGRDEQFF. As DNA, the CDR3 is TGTGCCAGCAGCTTAGCGGGTAATGGGAGAGATGAGCAGTTCTTC.

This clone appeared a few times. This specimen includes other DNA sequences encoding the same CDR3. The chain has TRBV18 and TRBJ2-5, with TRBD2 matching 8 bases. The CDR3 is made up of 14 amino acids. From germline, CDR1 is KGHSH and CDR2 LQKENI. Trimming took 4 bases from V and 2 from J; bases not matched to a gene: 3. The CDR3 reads CASSQLAVQETQYF. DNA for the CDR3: TGTGCCAGCTCACAACTAGCGGTACAAGAGACCCAGTACTTC.

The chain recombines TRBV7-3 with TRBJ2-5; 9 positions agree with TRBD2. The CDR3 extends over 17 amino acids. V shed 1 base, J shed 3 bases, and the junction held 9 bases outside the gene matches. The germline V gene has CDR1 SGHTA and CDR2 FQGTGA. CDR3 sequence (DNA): TGTGCCAGCAGCTTAAGTGGGACCAGCGGGGGGAAAGAGACCCAGTACTTC. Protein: CASSLSGTSGGKETQYF.

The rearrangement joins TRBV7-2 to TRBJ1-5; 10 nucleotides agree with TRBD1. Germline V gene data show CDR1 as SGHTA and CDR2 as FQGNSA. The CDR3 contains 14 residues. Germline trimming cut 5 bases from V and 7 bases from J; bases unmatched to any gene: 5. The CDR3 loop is CASSPGQGIQPQHF. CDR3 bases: TGTGCCAGCAGCCCGGGACAGGGGATCCAGCCCCAGCATTTT.

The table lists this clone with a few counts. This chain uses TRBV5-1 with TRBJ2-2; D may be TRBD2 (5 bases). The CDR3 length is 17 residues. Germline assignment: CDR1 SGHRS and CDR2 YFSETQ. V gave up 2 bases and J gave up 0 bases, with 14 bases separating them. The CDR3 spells CASSLTVLGANTGELFF. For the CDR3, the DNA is TGCGCCAGCAGCTTAACTGTGCTCGGGGCGAACACCGGGGAGCTGTTTTTT.

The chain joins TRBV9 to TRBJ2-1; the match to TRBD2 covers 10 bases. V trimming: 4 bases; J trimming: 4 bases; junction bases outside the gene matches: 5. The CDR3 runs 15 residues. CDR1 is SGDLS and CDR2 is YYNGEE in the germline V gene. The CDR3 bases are TGTGCCAGCAGCCCAAGCGGGGGGGTTTACAATGAGCAGTTCTTC. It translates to CASSPSGGVYNEQFF.

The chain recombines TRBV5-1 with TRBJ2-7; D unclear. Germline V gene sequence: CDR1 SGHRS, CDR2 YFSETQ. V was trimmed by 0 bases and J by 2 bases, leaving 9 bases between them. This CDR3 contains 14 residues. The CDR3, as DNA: TGCGCCAGCAGCTTGGCTCCGGGTACCTACGAGCAGTACGTC. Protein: CASSLAPGTYEQYV.

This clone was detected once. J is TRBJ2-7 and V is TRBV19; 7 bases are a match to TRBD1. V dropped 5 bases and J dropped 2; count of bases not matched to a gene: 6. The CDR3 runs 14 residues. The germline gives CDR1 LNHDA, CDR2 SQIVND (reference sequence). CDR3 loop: CASSFRDRPYEQYV. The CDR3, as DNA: TGTGCCAGTAGTTTCCGGGACAGACCCTACGAGCAGTACGTC.

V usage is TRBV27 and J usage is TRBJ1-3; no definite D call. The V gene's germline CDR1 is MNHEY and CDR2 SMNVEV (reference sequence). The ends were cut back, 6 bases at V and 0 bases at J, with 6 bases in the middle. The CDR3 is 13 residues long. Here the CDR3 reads CASRGHSGNTIYF. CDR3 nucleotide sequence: TGTGCCAGCAGGGGCCACTCTGGAAACACCATATATTTT.

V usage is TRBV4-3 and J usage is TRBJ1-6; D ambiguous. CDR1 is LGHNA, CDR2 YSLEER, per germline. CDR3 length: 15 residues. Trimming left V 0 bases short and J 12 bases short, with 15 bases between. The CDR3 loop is CASSQDLLNSLPLHF. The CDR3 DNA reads TGCGCCAGCAGCCAAGATCTCCTGAACAGTCTACCCCTCCACTTT.

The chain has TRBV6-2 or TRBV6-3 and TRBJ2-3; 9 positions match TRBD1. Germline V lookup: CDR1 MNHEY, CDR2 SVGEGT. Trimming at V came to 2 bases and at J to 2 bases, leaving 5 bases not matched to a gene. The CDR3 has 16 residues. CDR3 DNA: TGTGCCAGCAGTTACAGCCGGGACAGGGACACAGATACGCAGTATTTT. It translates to CASSYSRDRDTDTQYF.

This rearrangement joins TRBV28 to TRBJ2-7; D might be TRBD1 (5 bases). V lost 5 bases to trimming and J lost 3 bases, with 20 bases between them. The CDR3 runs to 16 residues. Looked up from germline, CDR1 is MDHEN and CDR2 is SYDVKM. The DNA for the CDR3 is TGTGCCAGCAGTCCACCACATCGGACACATTTCTACGAGCAGTACGTC. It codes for CASSPPHRTHFYEQYV.

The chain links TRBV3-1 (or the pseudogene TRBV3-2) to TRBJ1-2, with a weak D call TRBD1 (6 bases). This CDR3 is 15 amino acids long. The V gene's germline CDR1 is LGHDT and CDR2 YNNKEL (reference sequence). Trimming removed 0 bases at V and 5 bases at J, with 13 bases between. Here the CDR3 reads CASSQDRGGEYGYTF. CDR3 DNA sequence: TGTGCCAGCAGCCAAGATAGGGGGGGGGAGTATGGCTACACCTTC.

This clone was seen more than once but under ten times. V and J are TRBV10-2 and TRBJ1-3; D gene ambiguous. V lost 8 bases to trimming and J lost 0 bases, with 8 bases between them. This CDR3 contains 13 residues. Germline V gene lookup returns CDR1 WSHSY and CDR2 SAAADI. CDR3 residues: CASYTASGNTIYF. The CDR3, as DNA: TGCGCCAGCTATACAGCCTCTGGAAACACCATATATTTT.

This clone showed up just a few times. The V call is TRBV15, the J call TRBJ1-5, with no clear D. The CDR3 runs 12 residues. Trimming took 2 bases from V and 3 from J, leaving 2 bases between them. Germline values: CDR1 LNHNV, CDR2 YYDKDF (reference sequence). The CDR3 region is CATSRYNQPQHF. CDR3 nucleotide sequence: TGTGCCACCAGCAGATACAATCAGCCCCAGCATTTT.

CDR3 DNA sequence: TGTGCCAGCAGACGGACAGTGAACAATGAGCAGTTCTTC. Translation: CASRRTVNNEQFF. The V call is TRBV2, the J call TRBJ2-1; TRBD1 might be the D (6 bases). This CDR3 comprises 13 residues. Between the trimmed V and J ends, which lost 6 bases and 5 bases, there was a span of 11 bases. In germline, CDR1 is SNHLY, CDR2 FYNNEI.

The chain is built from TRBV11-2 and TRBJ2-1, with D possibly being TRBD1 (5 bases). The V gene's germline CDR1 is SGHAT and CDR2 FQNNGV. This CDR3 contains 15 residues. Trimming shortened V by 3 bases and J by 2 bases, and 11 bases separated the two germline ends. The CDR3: CASSFLTATYNEQFF. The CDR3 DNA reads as TGTGCCAGCAGCTTTCTGACAGCTACCTACAATGAGCAGTTCTTC.

The CDR3 DNA reads as TGTGCCAGCAGCTCATCCCGGACAGGGAGGACTGAAGCTTTCTTT. Translated, it gives CASSSSRTGRTEAFF. V and J are TRBV5-6 and TRBJ1-1; 8 bases agree with TRBD1. Unmatched junction bases numbered 9, after V lost 3 bases and J lost 5 bases. CDR1 is SGHDT, CDR2 YYEEEE, per germline. This CDR3 is 15 amino acids long.

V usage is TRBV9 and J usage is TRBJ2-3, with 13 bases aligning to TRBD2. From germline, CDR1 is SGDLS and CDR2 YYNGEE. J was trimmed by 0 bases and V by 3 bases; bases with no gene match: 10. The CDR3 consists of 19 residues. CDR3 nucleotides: TGTGCCAGCAGCGGACAATCGGGACTAGCGGGGAAAAGCACAGATACGCAGTATTTT. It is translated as CASSGQSGLAGKSTDTQYF.